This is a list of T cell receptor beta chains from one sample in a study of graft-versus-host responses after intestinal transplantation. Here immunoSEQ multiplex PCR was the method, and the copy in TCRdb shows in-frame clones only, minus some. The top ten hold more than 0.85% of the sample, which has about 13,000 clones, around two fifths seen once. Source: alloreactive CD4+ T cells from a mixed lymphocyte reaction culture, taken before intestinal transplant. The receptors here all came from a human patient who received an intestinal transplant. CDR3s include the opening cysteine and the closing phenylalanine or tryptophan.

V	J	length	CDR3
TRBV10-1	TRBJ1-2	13	CASSESGNYGYTF
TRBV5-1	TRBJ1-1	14	CASSLTLQGTEAFF
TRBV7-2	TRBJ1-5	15	CASSLVGDSNQPQHF
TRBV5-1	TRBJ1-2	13	CASRQRTQGGYTF
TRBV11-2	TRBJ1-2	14	CASSLLRGGYGYTF
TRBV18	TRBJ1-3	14	CASSPGLSGNTIYF
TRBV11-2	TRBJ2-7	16	CASSLDQERGLYEQYF
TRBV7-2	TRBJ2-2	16	CASSLALEGNTGELFF
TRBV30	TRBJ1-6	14	CAWRTGSYNSPLHF
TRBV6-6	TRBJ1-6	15	CASSLGGAGNSPLHF
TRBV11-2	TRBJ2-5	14	CASSLELFRETQYF
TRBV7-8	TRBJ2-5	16	CASSFLTSGGRGGQYF
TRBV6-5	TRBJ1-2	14	CASSYQGVGYGYTF
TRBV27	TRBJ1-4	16	CASKFFGAATNEKLFF
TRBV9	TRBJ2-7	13	CASSRDYSYEQYF
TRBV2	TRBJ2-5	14	CASSFYRGRETQYF
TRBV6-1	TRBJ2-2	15	CASMHGTGFTGELFF
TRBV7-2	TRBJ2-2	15	CASSLLGVLTGELFF
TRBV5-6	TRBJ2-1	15	CASSLNLYSYNEQFF
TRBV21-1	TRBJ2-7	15	CASSKEDSGTYEQYF
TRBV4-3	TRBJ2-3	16	CASSQGSGGGTDTQYF
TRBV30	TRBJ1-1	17	CAWSYSLGAAYNTEAFF
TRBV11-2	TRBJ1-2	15	CASSLDQDRYYGYTF
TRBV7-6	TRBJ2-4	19	CASSRKGLAERLAKNIQYF
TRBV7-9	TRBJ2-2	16	CASSLAGTTNTGELFF
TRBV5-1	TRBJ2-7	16	CASSSSSLGSSYEQYF
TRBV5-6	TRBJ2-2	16	CASSKFDRGRTGELFF
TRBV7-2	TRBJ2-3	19	CASSLQPRTSGGLTDTQYF
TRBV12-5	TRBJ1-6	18	CASGLVLWGTSDNSPLHF
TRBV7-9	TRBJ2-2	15	CASSEGGGLTGELFF
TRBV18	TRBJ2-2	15	CASSPGTVNTGELFF
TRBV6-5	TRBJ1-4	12	CASGQINEKLFF
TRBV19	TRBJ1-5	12	CASREGNQPQHF
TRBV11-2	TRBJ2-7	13	CASSQDRVAEQYF
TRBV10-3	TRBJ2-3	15	CAISTPRGGRDTQYF
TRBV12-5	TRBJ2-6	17	CASGLVMRVPGANVLTF
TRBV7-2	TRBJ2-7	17	CASSLVHPGLAGSEQYF
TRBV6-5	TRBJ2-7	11	CASRKLNEQYF
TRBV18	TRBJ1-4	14	CASSPQTGIEKLFF
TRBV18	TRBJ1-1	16	CASSLNLATANTEAFF
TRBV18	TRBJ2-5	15	CASSLLAGEEETQYF
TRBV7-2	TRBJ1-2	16	CASSSQGGHTLYGYTF
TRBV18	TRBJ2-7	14	CASSPSQGPYEQYF
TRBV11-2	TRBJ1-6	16	CASSSWDSGYNSPLHF
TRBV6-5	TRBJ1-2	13	CASRRQGASGYTF
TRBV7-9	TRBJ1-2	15	CASSLARDTNYGYTF
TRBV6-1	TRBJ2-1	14	CASSRTGGFNEQFF
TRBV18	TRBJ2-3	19	CASSPFAMGLAGRTDTQYF
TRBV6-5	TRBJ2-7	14	CASSSVRLPGEQYF
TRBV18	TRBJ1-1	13	CASSPGQGTEAFF
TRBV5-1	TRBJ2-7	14	CASSLSGVPYEQYF